This entry features one T cell receptor (beta chain) sequence. Method: immunoSEQ multiplex PCR; TCRdb's copy keeps in-frame clones and lacks some. The sample lists about 700,000 clones, roughly 70% occurring once. This specimen comes from a study of shared clonotypes between healthy human individuals. CDR1 is SGHRS and CDR2 is YFSETQ in the germline V gene. The CDR3 contains 14 residues. V was pared by 4 bases and J by 4 bases, with 13 bases between. V is TRBV5-1 and J is TRBJ2-3; D might be TRBD1 or TRBD2, each matching 5 bases. The sequenced sample consisted of memory CD4+ T cells sorted from blood. This sample's subset: CD45RA-negative fraction. This clonotype originated in a woman aged 25-40 years in good health. CDR3 sequence (DNA): TGCGCCAGCAGCCAGGGAGATGGCTCAGATACGCAGTATTTT. Its translation: CASSQGDGSDTQYF.